A single T cell receptor beta chain is shown here with its context. The antigen remains unidentified. This record comes from a study of blood T cells in healthy people across ages. Study-wide results and limits: Across the age range, TCR beta diversity per million T cells fell in a roughly linear way. More naive CD4+ cells and higher diversity were found in long-lived than in aged donors.

The germline V gene encodes CDR1 MNHEY and CDR2 SMNVEV (reference sequence). Trimming removed 2 bases from V and 4 bases from J, with 18 bases in between. This CDR3 comprises 18 residues. The second PCR ran about 6 to 12 cycles with a sample-barcoded 5' primer and J-beta primers. Each CDR3 protein is one row after TCRdb ran MiXCR on the 5' RACE reads. The profile covers hundreds of thousands of distinct CDR3 sequences, with 58% appearing a single time and over 35% taken by the ten largest. Donors were systemically healthy Caucasian individuals from Russia aged 6 to 90 years. The extraction recovered at least 6 micrograms of total RNA per sample.

The sequenced material came from blood. This TCR was recovered from a man between 60 and 70 years old in good health. This rearrangement joins TRBV27 to TRBJ2-6; D ambiguous. Here the CDR3 reads CASSLSSLVGPGANVLTF. The DNA for the CDR3 is TGTGCCAGCAGTTTAAGCTCTCTCGTAGGGCCGGGGGCCAACGTCCTGACTTTC.